The 20 T cell receptor beta chains given below trace back to one sample, sequenced in a study of identifying expanded T cells in peripheral blood. Assay: immunoSEQ multiplex PCR; the TCRdb copy retains only in-frame clones and omits some. This sample has 51,000 or so clones, with less than 85% found just once. The sample taken for sequencing was blood. Receptor source: a person aged 18 to 75 in good health.

This clone has only one observation. The chain couples TRBV6-1 to TRBJ2-7, with D perhaps matching TRBD1 or TRBD2 (5 bases each). CDR3 length: 15 residues. CDR1 MNHNS and CDR2 SASEGT come from the germline V gene. Trimming removed 2 bases at V and 2 bases at J, with 13 bases between. CDR3 bases: TGTGCCAGCAGTGAATGGGGTGGGGGAACCTACGAGCAGTACTTC. It is translated as CASSEWGGGTYEQYF.

In its sample, this clone was seen a few times. V gene TRBV5-1 combines with J gene TRBJ2-1; possibly TRBD1 for D (6 bases). The V end was cut by 3 bases, the J end by 8 bases, with 9 bases between. In germline, CDR1 is SGHRS, CDR2 YFSETQ. This CDR3 has 12 amino acids. In DNA form, the CDR3 reads TGCGCCAGCAGCTGGAAGGGGGATGAGCAGTTCTTC. It codes for CASSWKGDEQFF.

This clone was counted a few times. The J gene is TRBJ1-3, the V gene TRBV5-8; D is uncertain. This CDR3 region has 16 residues. V was cut by 4 bases and J by 2 bases, with 16 bases left in between. Germline CDR1 reads SGHTS; CDR2 reads YDEGEE. The CDR3 DNA reads TGTGCCAGCAGCACCCTTGTCCGGACGACTGGAAACACCATATATTTT. This sequence encodes CASSTLVRTTGNTIYF.

In its sample, this clone was seen once. The chain combines TRBV5-6 with TRBJ1-5; maybe TRBD1 (5 bases). Trimming shortened V by 3 bases and J by 0 bases, and 10 bases separated the two germline ends. CDR1 is SGHDT, CDR2 YYEEEE, per germline. The CDR3 totals 15 residues. The CDR3 sequence is CASSWGTDSNQPQHF. CDR3 sequence (DNA): TGTGCCAGCAGCTGGGGGACGGATAGCAATCAGCCCCAGCATTTT. Full variable domain (missing parts from reference TRBV5-6 and TRBJ1-5): DAGVTQSPTHLIKTRGQQVTLRCSPKSGHDTVSWYQQALGQGPQFIFQYYEEEERQRGNFPDRFSGHQFPNYSSELNVNALLLGDSALYLCASSWGTDSNQPQHFGDGTRLSIL.

The rearrangement joins TRBV11-2 to TRBJ2-7; 7 nucleotides align to TRBD1. CDR3 length: 14 amino acids. J gave up 1 base and V 5 bases, and 5 bases lay outside the gene matches. In germline, CDR1 is SGHAT, CDR2 FQNNGV. The CDR3 loop is CASSIRTGSYEQYV. CDR3 nucleotide sequence: TGTGCCAGCAGCATCAGGACAGGATCCTACGAGCAGTACGTC.

This clone turned up a few times. The CDR3 region has the DNA TGTGCCTGGTCCCAACAGGGGGCGAGGGGCTACACCTTC. Translation: CAWSQQGARGYTF. This chain joins TRBV30 and TRBJ1-2; TRBD1 matches 9 bases. Germline V lookup: CDR1 GTSNPN, CDR2 SVGIG (reference sequence). This CDR3 comprises 13 residues. Unmatched junction bases numbered 9, after V lost 5 bases and J lost 8 bases.

The chain couples TRBV7-9 to TRBJ1-2, with unresolved D. Trimming removed 6 bases at V and 1 base at J, with 15 bases between. In germline, CDR1 is SEHNR, CDR2 FQNEAQ (reference sequence). The CDR3 has 15 amino acids. The CDR3 nucleotides are TGTGCCAGCAGACCCTCGGAGGGCGTTAACTATGGCTACACCTTC. Translated: CASRPSEGVNYGYTF.

The rearrangement links TRBV19 to TRBJ1-5, with D possibly matching TRBD1 (5 bases). This CDR3 is built from 12 residues. Trimming pared 6 bases from V and 7 bases from J, leaving 10 bases between. Germline loops: CDR1 LNHDA, CDR2 SQIVND (reference sequence). CDR3 protein: CASRQGAQPQHF. Written as DNA, the CDR3 is TGTGCCAGTAGACAAGGGGCCCAGCCCCAGCATTTT.

The V and J genes are TRBV9 and TRBJ2-3, with D tentatively TRBD2 (5 bases). Between the trimmed V and J ends, which lost 0 bases and 6 bases, there was a span of 11 bases. Germline V gene lookup returns CDR1 SGDLS and CDR2 YYNGEE. CDR3 size: 14 residues. CDR3 in amino acids: CASSVEPGGDTQYF. In DNA form, the CDR3 reads TGTGCCAGCAGCGTAGAGCCGGGCGGGGATACGCAGTATTTT.

The CDR3 DNA sequence: TGTGCCAGCAGCGGGGACAGGGATAATTCACCCCTCCACTTT. This codes for CASSGDRDNSPLHF. This chain links TRBV7-9 with TRBJ1-6; the match to TRBD1 covers 9 bases. Germline CDR1 is SEHNR and CDR2 is FQNEAQ (reference sequence). The CDR3 runs 14 residues. The V segment lost 5 bases and the J segment 5 bases; nucleotides outside the gene matches: 1.

J is TRBJ1-1 and V is TRBV28; TRBD1 aligns across 7 bases. The CDR3 has 14 amino acids. Trimming took 3 bases from V and 7 from J; bases not matched to a gene: 8. Germline-derived CDR1 and CDR2 are MDHEN and SYDVKM. The CDR3 spells CASSFYLTGREAFF. As DNA, the CDR3 is TGTGCCAGCAGTTTCTACCTGACAGGGCGTGAAGCTTTCTTT.

Concerning this clone: At one end, the junction sequence differs from germline, possibly due to a read error. The chain employs TRBV5-1 and TRBJ1-1, with D hard to call. Germline V gene lookup returns CDR1 SGHRS and CDR2 YFSETQ. The CDR3 sequence is 14 residues long. CDR3 residues: CASGLGPMNTEAFF. The CDR3 nucleotides read TGCGCCAGCGGCTTGGGTCCCATGAACACTGAAGCTTTCTTT.

This chain connects TRBV5-1 to TRBJ2-5; tentatively, D is TRBD1 (5 bases). Germline V gene lookup returns CDR1 SGHRS and CDR2 YFSETQ. V dropped 3 bases and J dropped 5 bases, with 11 bases sitting between them. The length of the CDR3 is 13 residues. The CDR3 loop is CASSSTGLETQYF. As DNA, the CDR3 is TGCGCCAGCAGCTCTACAGGTCTGGAGACCCAGTACTTC.

The J gene is TRBJ2-5, the V gene TRBV7-3, with 8 nucleotides matching TRBD2. CDR3 length: 13 residues. Germline V gene lookup returns CDR1 SGHTA and CDR2 FQGTGA. The V and J ends lost 2 bases and 9 bases, in that order; junction bases with no gene match: 5. The CDR3 loop reads CASSLGSGGAQYF. For the CDR3, the DNA is TGTGCCAGCAGCTTAGGAAGCGGGGGAGCCCAGTACTTC.

V gene TRBV6-5 combines with J gene TRBJ2-1; perhaps TRBD2 as D (6 bases). The CDR3 totals 16 residues. V lost 0 bases and J lost 3, with 12 bases in between. The germline V gene has CDR1 MNHEY and CDR2 SVGAGI. CDR3 sequence reads: CASSYSIQGLYNEQFF. The CDR3 DNA follows: TGTGCCAGCAGTTACTCGATCCAGGGACTCTACAATGAGCAGTTCTTC.

The CDR3 reads CASRWESGEQFF. As DNA, the CDR3 is TGTGCCAGTAGGTGGGAGTCAGGGGAGCAGTTCTTC. V usage is TRBV19 and J usage is TRBJ2-1; D tentatively reads TRBD1 or TRBD2 (5 bases each). Per germline, CDR1 LNHDA and CDR2 SQIVND (reference sequence). Trimming took 6 bases from V and 10 from J, leaving 13 bases between them. The CDR3 consists of 12 residues.

The chain couples TRBV6-1 to TRBJ2-3, with 8 nucleotides matching TRBD2. V dropped 7 bases and J dropped 1; count of bases not matched to a gene: 4. The germline V gene encodes CDR1 MNHNS and CDR2 SASEGT. The CDR3 consists of 14 residues. The CDR3 DNA reads as TGTGCCAGCAACCCAGCGGGGGGCACAGATACGCAGTATTTT. Its protein product is CASNPAGGTDTQYF.

This chain joins TRBV7-9 and TRBJ1-2; D gene ambiguous. V lost 3 bases and J lost 4, with 9 bases in between. Germline V lookup: CDR1 SEHNR, CDR2 FQNEAQ (reference sequence). The CDR3 length is 13 residues. The CDR3 nucleotides are TGTGCCAGCAGCTTTGGGAAGGGCTATGGCTACACCTTC. This encodes CASSFGKGYGYTF. Combining the CDR3 with reference TRBV7-9 and TRBJ1-2 gives the whole variable domain DTGVSQNPRHKITKRGQNVTFRCDPISEHNRLYWYRQTLGQGPEFLTYFQNEAQLEKSRLLSDRFSAERPKGSFSTLEIQRTEQGDSAMYLCASSFGKGYGYTFGSGTRLTVV.

This chain uses TRBV7-3 with TRBJ2-7; D may correspond to TRBD1 or TRBD2 (6 bases each). Germline CDR1 SGHTA, CDR2 FQGTGA. This CDR3 spans 15 amino acids. The V gene lost 2 bases and the J gene lost 3 bases, with 14 bases spanning the gap. CDR3 DNA: TGTGCCAGCAGCTTAGGAGGGGGTAGATACTACGAGCAGTACGTC. It codes for CASSLGGGRYYEQYV.

The chain has TRBV7-9 and TRBJ2-1, with TRBD1 as a possible D gene (6 bases). CDR3 size: 13 residues. Trimming cost V 4 bases and J 8 bases, with 12 bases left between them. CDR1 SEHNR and CDR2 FQNEAQ come from the germline V gene (reference sequence). In DNA, the CDR3 is TGTGCCAGCAGCTCTACAGGGATTGATGAGCAGTTCTTC. It yields the protein CASSSTGIDEQFF.